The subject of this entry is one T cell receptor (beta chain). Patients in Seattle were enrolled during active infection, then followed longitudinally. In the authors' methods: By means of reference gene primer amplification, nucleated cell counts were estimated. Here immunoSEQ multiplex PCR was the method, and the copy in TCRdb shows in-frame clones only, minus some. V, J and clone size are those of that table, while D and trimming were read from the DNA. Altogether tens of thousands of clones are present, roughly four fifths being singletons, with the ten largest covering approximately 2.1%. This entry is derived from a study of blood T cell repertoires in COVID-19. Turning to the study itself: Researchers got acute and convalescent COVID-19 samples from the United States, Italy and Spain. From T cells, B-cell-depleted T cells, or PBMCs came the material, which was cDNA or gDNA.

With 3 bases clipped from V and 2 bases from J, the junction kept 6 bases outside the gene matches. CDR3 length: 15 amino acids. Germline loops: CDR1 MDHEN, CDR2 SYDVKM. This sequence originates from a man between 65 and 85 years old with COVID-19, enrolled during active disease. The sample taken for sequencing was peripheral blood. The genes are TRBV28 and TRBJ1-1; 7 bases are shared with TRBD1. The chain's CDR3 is CASSFPGTANTEAFF. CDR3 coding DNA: TGTGCCAGCAGTTTTCCCGGGACAGCAAACACTGAAGCTTTCTTT. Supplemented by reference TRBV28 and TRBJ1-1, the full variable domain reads DVKVTQSSRYLVKRTGEKVFLECVQDMDHENMFWYRQDPGLGLRLIYFSYDVKMKEKGDIPEGYSVSREKKERFSLILESASTNQTSMYLCASSFPGTANTEAFFGQGTRLTVV.